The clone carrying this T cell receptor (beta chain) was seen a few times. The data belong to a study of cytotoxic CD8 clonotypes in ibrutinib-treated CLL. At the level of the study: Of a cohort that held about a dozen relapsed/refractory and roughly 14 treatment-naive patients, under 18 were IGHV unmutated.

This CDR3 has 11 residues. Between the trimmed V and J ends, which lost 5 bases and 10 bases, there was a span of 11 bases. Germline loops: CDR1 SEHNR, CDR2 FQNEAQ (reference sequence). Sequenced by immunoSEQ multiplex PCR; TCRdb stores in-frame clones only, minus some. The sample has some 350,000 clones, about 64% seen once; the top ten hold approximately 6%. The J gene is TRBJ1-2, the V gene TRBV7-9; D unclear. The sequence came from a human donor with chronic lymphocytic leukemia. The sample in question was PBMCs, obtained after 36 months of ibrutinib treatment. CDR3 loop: CASSPMGDYTF. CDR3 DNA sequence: TGTGCCAGCAGCCCAATGGGCGACTACACCTTC.